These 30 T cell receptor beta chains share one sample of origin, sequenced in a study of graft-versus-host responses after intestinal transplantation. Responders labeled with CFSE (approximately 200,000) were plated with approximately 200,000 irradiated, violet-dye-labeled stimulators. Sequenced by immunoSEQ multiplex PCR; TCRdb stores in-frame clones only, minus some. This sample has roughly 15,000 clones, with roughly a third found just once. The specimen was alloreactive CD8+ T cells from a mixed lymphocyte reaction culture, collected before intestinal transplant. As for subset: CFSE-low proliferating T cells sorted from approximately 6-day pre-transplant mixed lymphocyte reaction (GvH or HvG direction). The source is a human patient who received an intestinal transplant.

In nucleotides, the CDR3 is TGTGCCAGCAGTTACGGGGACAACTTTGAAGCTTTCTTT. Residues: CASSYGDNFEAFF. The chain joins TRBV6-6 to TRBJ1-1; tentatively, D is TRBD1 (6 bases). The ends were cut back, 2 bases at V and 7 bases at J, with 11 bases in the middle. Per germline, CDR1 MNHNY and CDR2 SVGAGI (reference sequence). This CDR3 is built from 13 residues.

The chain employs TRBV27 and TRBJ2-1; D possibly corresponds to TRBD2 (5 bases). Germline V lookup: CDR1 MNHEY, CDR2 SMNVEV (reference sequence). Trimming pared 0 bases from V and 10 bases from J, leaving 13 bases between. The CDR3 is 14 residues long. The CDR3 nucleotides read TGTGCCAGCAGTTTATCTTCCGGACTTGGAGAGCAGTTCTTC. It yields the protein CASSLSSGLGEQFF.

The CDR3 loop is CASSLVDPNTEAFF. CDR3 bases: TGCGCCAGCAGCTTGGTGGACCCTAACACTGAAGCTTTCTTT. This chain uses TRBV5-1 with TRBJ1-1; D not resolved. CDR3 length: 14 amino acids. In germline, CDR1 is SGHRS, CDR2 YFSETQ. V shed 0 bases and J shed 2 bases, with 8 bases lying between them.

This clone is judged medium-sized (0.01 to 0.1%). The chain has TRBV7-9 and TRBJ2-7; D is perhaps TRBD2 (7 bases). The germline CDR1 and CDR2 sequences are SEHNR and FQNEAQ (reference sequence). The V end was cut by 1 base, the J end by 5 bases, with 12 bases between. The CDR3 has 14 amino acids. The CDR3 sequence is CASSLVRGAHEQYF. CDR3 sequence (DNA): TGTGCCAGCAGCTTAGTACGGGGGGCCCACGAGCAGTACTTC.

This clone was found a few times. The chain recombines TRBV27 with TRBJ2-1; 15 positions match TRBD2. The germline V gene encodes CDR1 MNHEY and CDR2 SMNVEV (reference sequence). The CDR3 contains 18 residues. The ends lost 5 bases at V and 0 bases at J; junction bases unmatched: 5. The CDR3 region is CASSTGLAGGSSYNEQFF. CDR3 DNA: TGTGCCAGCAGTACTGGACTAGCGGGGGGGAGCTCCTACAATGAGCAGTTCTTC.

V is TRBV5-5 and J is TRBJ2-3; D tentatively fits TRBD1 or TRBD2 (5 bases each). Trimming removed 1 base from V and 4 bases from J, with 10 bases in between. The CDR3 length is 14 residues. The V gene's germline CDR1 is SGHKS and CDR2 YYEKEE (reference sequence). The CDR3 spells CASSLWTGPDTQYF. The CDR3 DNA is TGTGCCAGCAGCTTGTGGACGGGACCAGATACGCAGTATTTT.

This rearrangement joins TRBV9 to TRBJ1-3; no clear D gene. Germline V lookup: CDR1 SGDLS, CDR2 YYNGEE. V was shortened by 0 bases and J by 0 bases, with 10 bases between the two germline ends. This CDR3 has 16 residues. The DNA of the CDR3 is TGTGCCAGCAGCGTAGAAGTGGTTAACTCTGGAAACACCATATATTTT. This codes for CASSVEVVNSGNTIYF.

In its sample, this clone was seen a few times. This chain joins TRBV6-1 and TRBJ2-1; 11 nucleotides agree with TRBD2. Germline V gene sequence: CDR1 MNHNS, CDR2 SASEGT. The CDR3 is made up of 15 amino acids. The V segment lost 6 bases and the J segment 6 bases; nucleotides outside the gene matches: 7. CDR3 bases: TGTGCCAGCAGATCCGGGACTAGCGGTATCAATGAGCAGTTCTTC. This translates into CASRSGTSGINEQFF.

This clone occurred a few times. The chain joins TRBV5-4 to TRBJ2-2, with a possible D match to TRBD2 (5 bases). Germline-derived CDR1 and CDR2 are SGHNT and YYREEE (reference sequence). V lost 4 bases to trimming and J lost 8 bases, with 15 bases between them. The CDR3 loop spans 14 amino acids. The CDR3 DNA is TGTGCCAGCAGCCCTCGGACTCCCGGGGGGGAGCTGTTTTTT. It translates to CASSPRTPGGELFF.

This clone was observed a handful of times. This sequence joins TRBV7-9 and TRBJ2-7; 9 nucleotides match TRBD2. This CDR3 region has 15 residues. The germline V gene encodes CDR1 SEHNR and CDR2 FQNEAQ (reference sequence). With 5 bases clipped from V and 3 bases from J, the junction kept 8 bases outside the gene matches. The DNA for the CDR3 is TGTGCCAGCAGCCCATACTCTAGCGGGGACTACGAGCAGTACTTC. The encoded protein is CASSPYSSGDYEQYF.

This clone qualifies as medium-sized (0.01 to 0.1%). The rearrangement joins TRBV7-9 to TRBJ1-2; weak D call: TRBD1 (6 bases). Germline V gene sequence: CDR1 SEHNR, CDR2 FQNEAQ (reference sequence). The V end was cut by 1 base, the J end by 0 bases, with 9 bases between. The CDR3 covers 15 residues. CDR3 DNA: TGTGCCAGCAGCTTAGGGACAGTCCCTAACTATGGCTACACCTTC. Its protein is CASSLGTVPNYGYTF.

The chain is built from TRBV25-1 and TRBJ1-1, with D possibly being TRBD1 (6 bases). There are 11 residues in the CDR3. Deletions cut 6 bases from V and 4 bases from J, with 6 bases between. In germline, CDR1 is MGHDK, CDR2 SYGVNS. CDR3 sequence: CASRTGTEAFF. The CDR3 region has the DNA TGTGCCAGCAGGACAGGCACTGAAGCTTTCTTT.

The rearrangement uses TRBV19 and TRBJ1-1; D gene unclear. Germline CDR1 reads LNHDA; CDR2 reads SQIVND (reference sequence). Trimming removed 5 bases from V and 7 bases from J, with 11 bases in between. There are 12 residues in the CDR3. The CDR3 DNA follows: TGTGCCAGTAGTGGGAGTGCAAATGAAGCTTTCTTT. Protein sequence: CASSGSANEAFF.

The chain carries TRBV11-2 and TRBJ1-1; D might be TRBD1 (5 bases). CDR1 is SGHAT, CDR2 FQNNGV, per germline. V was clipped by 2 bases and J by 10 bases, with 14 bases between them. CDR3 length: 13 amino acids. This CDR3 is CASSLTRDPGAFF. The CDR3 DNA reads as TGTGCCAGCAGCTTAACCCGGGACCCAGGAGCTTTCTTT.

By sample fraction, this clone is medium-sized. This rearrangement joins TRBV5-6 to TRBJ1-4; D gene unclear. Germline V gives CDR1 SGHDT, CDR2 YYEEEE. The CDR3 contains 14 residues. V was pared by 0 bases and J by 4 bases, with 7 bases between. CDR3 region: CASSLGAGNEKLFF. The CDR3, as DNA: TGTGCCAGCAGCTTGGGGGCAGGTAATGAAAAACTGTTTTTT.

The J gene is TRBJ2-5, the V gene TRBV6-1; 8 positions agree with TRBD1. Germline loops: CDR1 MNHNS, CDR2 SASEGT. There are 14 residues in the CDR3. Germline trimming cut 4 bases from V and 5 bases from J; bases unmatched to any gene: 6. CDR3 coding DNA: TGTGCCAGCAGTGTGACAGGGGCGACCGAGACCCAGTACTTC. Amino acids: CASSVTGATETQYF.

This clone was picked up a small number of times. CDR3 residues: CASSRDGGTEAFF. The CDR3 DNA reads TGTGCCAGCAGCAGGGATGGTGGGACTGAAGCTTTCTTT. J is TRBJ1-1 and V is TRBV11-2; the D is unclear. Per the germline V gene, CDR1 is SGHAT and CDR2 is FQNNGV. Trimming took off 5 bases at V and 5 bases at J, with 12 bases between the two ends. This CDR3 comprises 13 residues.

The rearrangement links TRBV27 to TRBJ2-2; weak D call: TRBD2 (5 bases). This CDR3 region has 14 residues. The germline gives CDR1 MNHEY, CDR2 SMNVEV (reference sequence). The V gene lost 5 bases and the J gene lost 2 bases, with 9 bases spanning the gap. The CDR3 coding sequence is TGTGCCAGCAGTCATGAGGGAAACACCGGGGAGCTGTTTTTT. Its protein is CASSHEGNTGELFF.

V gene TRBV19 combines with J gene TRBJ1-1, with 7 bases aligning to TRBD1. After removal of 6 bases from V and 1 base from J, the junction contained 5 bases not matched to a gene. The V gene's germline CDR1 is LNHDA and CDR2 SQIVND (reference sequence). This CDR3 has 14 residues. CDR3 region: CASSMTGSNTEAFF. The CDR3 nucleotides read TGTGCCAGTAGCATGACAGGGTCGAACACTGAAGCTTTCTTT.

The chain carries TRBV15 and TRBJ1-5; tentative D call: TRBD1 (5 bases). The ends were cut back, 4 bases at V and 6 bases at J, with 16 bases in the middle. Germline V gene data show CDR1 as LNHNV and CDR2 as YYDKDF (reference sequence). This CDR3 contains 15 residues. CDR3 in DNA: TGTGCCACCAGCATAGGGAAGGGGATGAGTCAGCCCCAGCATTTT. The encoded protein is CATSIGKGMSQPQHF.

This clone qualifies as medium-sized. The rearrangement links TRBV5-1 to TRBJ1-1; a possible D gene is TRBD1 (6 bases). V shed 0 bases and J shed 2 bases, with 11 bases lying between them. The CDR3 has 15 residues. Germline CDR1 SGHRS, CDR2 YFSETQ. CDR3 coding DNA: TGCGCCAGCAGCTTGGCCGCACAGGGTAACACTGAAGCTTTCTTT. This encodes CASSLAAQGNTEAFF.

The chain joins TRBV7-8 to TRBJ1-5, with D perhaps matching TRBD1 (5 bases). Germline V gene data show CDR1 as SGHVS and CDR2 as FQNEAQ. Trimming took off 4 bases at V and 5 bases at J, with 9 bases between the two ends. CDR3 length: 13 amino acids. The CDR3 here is CASSSGLYQPQHF. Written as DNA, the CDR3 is TGTGCCAGCAGCTCGGGACTTTATCAGCCCCAGCATTTT.

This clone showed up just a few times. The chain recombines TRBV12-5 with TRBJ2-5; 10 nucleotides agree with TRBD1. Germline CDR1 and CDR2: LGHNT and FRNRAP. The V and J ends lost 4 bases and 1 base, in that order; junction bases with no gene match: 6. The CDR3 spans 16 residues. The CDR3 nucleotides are TGTGCTAGTGGTTCCGGACAGGGGGTAACCCAAGAGACCCAGTACTTC. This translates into CASGSGQGVTQETQYF. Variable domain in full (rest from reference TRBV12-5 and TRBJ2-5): DARVTQTPRHKVTEMGQEVTMRCQPILGHNTVFWYRQTMMQGLELLAYFRNRAPLDDSGMPKDRFSAEMPDATLATLKIQPSEPRDSAVYFCASGSGQGVTQETQYFGPGTRLLVL.

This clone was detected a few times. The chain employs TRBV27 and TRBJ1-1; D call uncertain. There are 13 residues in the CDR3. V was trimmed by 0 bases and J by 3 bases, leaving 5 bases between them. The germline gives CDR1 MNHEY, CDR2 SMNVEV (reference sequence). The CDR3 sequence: CASSLSRDTEAFF. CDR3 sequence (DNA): TGTGCCAGCAGTTTATCGAGGGACACTGAAGCTTTCTTT.

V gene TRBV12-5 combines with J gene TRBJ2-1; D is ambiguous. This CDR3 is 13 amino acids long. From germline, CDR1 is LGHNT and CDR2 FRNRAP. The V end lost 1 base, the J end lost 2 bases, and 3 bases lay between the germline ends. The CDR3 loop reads CASGLGTYNEQFF. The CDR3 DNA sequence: TGTGCTAGTGGTTTGGGGACCTACAATGAGCAGTTCTTC.

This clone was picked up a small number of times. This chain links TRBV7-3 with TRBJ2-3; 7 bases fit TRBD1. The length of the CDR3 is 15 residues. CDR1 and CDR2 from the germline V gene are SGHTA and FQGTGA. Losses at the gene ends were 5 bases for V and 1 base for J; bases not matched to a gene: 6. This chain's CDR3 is CASSMTGLGTDTQYF. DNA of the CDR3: TGTGCCAGCAGCATGACAGGGCTGGGCACAGATACGCAGTATTTT.

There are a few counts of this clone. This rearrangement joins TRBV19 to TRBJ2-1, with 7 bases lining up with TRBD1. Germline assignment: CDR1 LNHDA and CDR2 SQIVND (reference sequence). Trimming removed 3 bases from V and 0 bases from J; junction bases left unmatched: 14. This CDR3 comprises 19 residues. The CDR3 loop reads CASSIGDSQIYTSYNEQFF. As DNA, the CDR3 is TGTGCCAGTAGTATTGGGGACAGTCAGATATATACCTCCTACAATGAGCAGTTCTTC.

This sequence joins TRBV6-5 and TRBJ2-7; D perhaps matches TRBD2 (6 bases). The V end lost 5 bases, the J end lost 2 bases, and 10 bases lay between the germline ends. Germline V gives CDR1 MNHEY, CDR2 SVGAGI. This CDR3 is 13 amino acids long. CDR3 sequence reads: CASSEAGPYEQYF. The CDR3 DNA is TGTGCCAGCAGTGAGGCGGGGCCCTACGAGCAGTACTTC.

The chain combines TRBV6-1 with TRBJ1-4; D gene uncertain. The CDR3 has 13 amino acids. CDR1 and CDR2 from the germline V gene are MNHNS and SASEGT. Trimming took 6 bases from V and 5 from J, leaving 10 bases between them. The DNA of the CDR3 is TGTGCCAGCAGGCGGCCCCGAAATGAAAAACTGTTTTTT. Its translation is CASRRPRNEKLFF.

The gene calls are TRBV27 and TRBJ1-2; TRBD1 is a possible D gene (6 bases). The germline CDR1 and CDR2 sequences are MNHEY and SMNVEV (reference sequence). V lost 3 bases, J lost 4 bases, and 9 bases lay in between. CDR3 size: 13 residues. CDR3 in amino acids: CASSFLTGYGYTF. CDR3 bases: TGTGCCAGCAGTTTTTTGACAGGCTATGGCTACACCTTC.